These 32 T cell receptor beta chains were all obtained from the same sample, sequenced in a study of blood T cell repertoires in COVID-19 (TCRdb year 2020). Receptor amplification or capture employed the immunoSEQ multiplex PCR assay. Held by TCRdb, this immuneACCESS table contains in-frame sequences only and omits some clones. Under half of the omission traces to an unresolved V gene where checked; the cause of the rest is unknown. For this sample the table gives under 140,000 clones, of which roughly 79% were detected only once. The ten largest account for 16% of the sample. Material for sequencing was peripheral blood. These receptors were obtained from a woman aged 80 or over with active or convalescent COVID-19.

The chain joins TRBV7-3 to TRBJ2-1; TRBD2 matches at 9 bases. V lost 0 bases and J lost 7; bases outside the gene matches: 7. The CDR3 has 16 residues. Germline loops: CDR1 SGHTA, CDR2 FQGTGA. CDR3 loop: CASSLTASSGINEQFF. As DNA, the CDR3 is TGTGCCAGCAGCTTAACGGCATCTAGCGGGATAAATGAGCAGTTCTTC.

The chain has TRBV10-1 and TRBJ2-7; D is undetermined. Germline CDR1 reads WNHNN; CDR2 reads SYGVQD (reference sequence). V gave up 2 bases and J gave up 0 bases, with 11 bases separating them. The CDR3 extends over 15 amino acids. The CDR3 loop reads CASSEGQCSSYEQYF. CDR3 DNA sequence: TGCGCCAGCAGTGAGGGTCAATGCAGCTCCTACGAGCAGTACTTC.

The rearrangement uses TRBV20-1 and TRBJ2-5; TRBD2 matches 9 bases. The CDR3 extends over 16 amino acids. The ends lost 3 bases at V and 5 bases at J; junction bases unmatched: 13. The germline gives CDR1 DFQATT, CDR2 SNEGSKA (reference sequence). The CDR3, as DNA: TGCAGTGCTAGTGAACCCCTAGCGGGAAGGTCGGAGACCCAGTACTTC. This gives the protein CSASEPLAGRSETQYF.

The genes are TRBV29-1 and TRBJ1-2, with 7 bases aligning to TRBD1. Per germline, CDR1 SQVTM and CDR2 ANQGSEA. The length of the CDR3 is 11 residues. V dropped 3 bases and J dropped 8; count of bases not matched to a gene: 3. The CDR3 coding sequence is TGCAGCGTTGACAGGGGGAAGGGCTACACCTTC. This codes for CSVDRGKGYTF.

This rearrangement joins TRBV7-6 to TRBJ1-3; no definite D call. CDR1 and CDR2 (germline): SGHVS, FNYEAQ. Trimming removed 5 bases from V and 4 bases from J, with 15 bases in between. The CDR3 runs to 15 residues. The CDR3 is CASSRRVGSGNTIYF. The CDR3 DNA sequence: TGTGCCAGCAGCCGCCGGGTAGGGAGCGGAAACACCATATATTTT.

This chain uses TRBV5-6 with TRBJ2-7; 8 positions match TRBD1. Germline CDR1 reads SGHDT; CDR2 reads YYEEEE. Losses at the gene ends were 1 base for V and 5 bases for J; bases not matched to a gene: 5. The CDR3 sequence is 14 residues long. Written as DNA, the CDR3 is TGTGCCAGCAGCTTGCCAGGGGGCGTCGACGAGCAGTACTTC. As protein: CASSLPGGVDEQYF.

This clone was picked up a small number of times. The V and J genes are TRBV29-1 and TRBJ2-7; 7 positions match TRBD2. Germline V lookup: CDR1 SQVTM, CDR2 ANQGSEA. The CDR3 length is 12 residues. V shed 4 bases and J 6 bases; nucleotides not matched to a gene: 6. CDR3 region: CSVVSGGGEQYF. CDR3 sequence (DNA): TGCAGCGTTGTTTCGGGAGGCGGCGAGCAGTACTTC.

This sequence joins TRBV18 and TRBJ2-1; D may be TRBD2 (6 bases). The CDR3 extends over 14 amino acids. V was clipped by 0 bases and J by 8 bases, with 11 bases between them. The V gene's germline CDR1 is KGHSH and CDR2 LQKENI. The CDR3 region has the DNA TGTGCCAGCTCACCACCATCGGGAGCGTATGAGCAGTTCTTC. Residues: CASSPPSGAYEQFF.

The chain is built from TRBV3-1 (or the pseudogene TRBV3-2) and TRBJ2-3; D might be TRBD2 (6 bases). V dropped 4 bases and J dropped 2 bases, with 13 bases sitting between them. This CDR3 spans 15 amino acids. Germline CDR1 and CDR2: LGHDT and YNNKEL (reference sequence). This CDR3 reads CASSRHRDFTDTQYF. In nucleotides, the CDR3 is TGTGCCAGCAGCCGCCACCGGGACTTCACAGATACGCAGTATTTT.

The genes are TRBV2 and TRBJ1-1; possibly TRBD1 for D (6 bases). CDR3 length equals 13 residues. Germline assignment: CDR1 SNHLY and CDR2 FYNNEI. Trimming removed 6 bases at V and 1 base at J, with 9 bases between. The CDR3 here is CASRGTPNTEAFF. In DNA, the CDR3 is TGTGCCAGCAGGGGGACACCGAACACTGAAGCTTTCTTT.

This clone was seen only once. This CDR3 is CASSAGTGLSGKLFF. DNA for the CDR3: TGTGCCAGCAGCGCGGGGACAGGGCTTTCTGGGAAACTGTTTTTT. The chain is built from TRBV9 and TRBJ1-4; TRBD1 agrees at 9 bases. The CDR3 sequence is 15 residues long. J lost 11 bases, V lost 3 bases, and 11 bases had no gene match. Germline V gene data show CDR1 as SGDLS and CDR2 as YYNGEE.

The chain couples TRBV9 to TRBJ2-1, with TRBD2 matching 8 bases. V lost 0 bases to trimming and J lost 2 bases; unmatched junction nucleotides: 1. CDR3 length: 15 residues. Germline CDR1 is SGDLS and CDR2 is YYNGEE. In nucleotides, the CDR3 is TGTGCCAGCAGCGTAGGGACTAGCCCCTACAATGAGCAGTTCTTC. Encoded protein: CASSVGTSPYNEQFF.

The J gene is TRBJ1-2, the V gene TRBV20-1; 7 bases fit TRBD1. The V and J ends lost 5 bases and 3 bases, in that order; junction bases with no gene match: 0. Germline V gene lookup returns CDR1 DFQATT and CDR2 SNEGSKA (reference sequence). The CDR3 is 11 residues long. CDR3 protein: CSAGTDYGYTF. CDR3 DNA: TGCAGTGCTGGGACAGACTATGGCTACACCTTC.

This chain joins TRBV2 and TRBJ2-7; D is unresolved. Per the germline V gene, CDR1 is SNHLY and CDR2 is FYNNEI. The CDR3 spans 14 residues. Deletions cut 2 bases from V and 0 bases from J, with 8 bases between. The CDR3 DNA reads TGTGCCAGCAGTGAACATGGAGCCTCCTACGAGCAGTACTTC. It codes for CASSEHGASYEQYF. Full variable domain (remainder filled in from reference TRBV2 and TRBJ2-7): EPEVTQTPSHQVTQMGQEVILRCVPISNHLYFYWYRQILGQKVEFLVSFYNNEISEKSEIFDDQFSVERPDGSNFTLKIRSTKLEDSAMYFCASSEHGASYEQYFGPGTRLTVT.

The rearrangement joins TRBV15 to TRBJ1-1; 7 bases fit TRBD1. Per germline, CDR1 LNHNV and CDR2 YYDKDF (reference sequence). This CDR3 contains 14 residues. The junction had 4 bases not matched to a gene; V was cut back by 2 bases and J by 4 bases. The CDR3 DNA reads TGTGCCACCAGCAGAAGACAGGGTGCCACTGAAGCTTTCTTT. Amino acid sequence: CATSRRQGATEAFF.

This clone appeared a single time. The chain has TRBV7-8 and TRBJ2-7; the D gene is possibly TRBD2 (5 bases). The V and J ends lost 1 base and 4 bases respectively, with 14 bases between them. The CDR3 is made up of 15 amino acids. Germline values: CDR1 SGHVS, CDR2 FQNEAQ. CDR3: CASSLEAGRSYEQYF. The CDR3 DNA is TGTGCCAGCAGCTTAGAGGCGGGCAGATCATACGAGCAGTACTTC.

The rearrangement joins TRBV3-1 (or the pseudogene TRBV3-2) to TRBJ1-5; TRBD1 matches at 10 bases. This CDR3 contains 15 residues. The germline V gene encodes CDR1 LGHDT and CDR2 YNNKEL (reference sequence). V was clipped by 1 base and J by 5 bases; unmatched bases: 2. The CDR3 DNA reads as TGTGCCAGCAGCCAAGGGGACAGGGGACATCAGCCCCAGCATTTT. Protein product: CASSQGDRGHQPQHF.

The chain joins TRBV6-6 to TRBJ2-7, with TRBD2 identical over 7 bases. Germline assignment: CDR1 MNHNY and CDR2 SVGAGI (reference sequence). The junction had 11 bases not matched to a gene; V was cut back by 6 bases and J by 6 bases. The CDR3 is 14 amino acids. The CDR3 spells CASSPGTTFGEQYF. The CDR3 region has the DNA TGTGCCAGCAGCCCCGGGACTACTTTCGGCGAGCAGTACTTC.

Worth noting for this clone: A much larger clone differs from this one at a single base, so this may be a read error. This chain's CDR3 is CASSFPNQPQHF. CDR3 bases: TGTGCCAGCAGTTTCCCAAATCAGCCCCAGCATTTT. The V call is TRBV6-5, the J call TRBJ1-5; D unclear. V lost 4 bases and J lost 4, with 5 bases in between. CDR1 MNHEY and CDR2 SVGAGI come from the germline V gene. The CDR3 is 12 amino acids.

Only a few counts were recorded for this clone. The chain has TRBV10-1 and TRBJ2-7; possible D gene TRBD2, 6 bases. Trimming removed 10 bases at V and 2 bases at J, with 9 bases between. This CDR3 is built from 11 residues. Germline V gene lookup returns CDR1 WNHNN and CDR2 SYGVQD (reference sequence). DNA of the CDR3: TGCGCCACCCGCGGGACCTACGAGCAGTACTTC. Translation gives CATRGTYEQYF.

The rearrangement joins TRBV5-4 to TRBJ2-1, with 11 positions matching TRBD2. The ends lost 4 bases at V and 7 bases at J; junction bases unmatched: 10. This CDR3 spans 16 amino acids. The germline CDR1 and CDR2 sequences are SGHNT and YYREEE (reference sequence). The CDR3 coding sequence is TGTGCCAGCAGCACAAGTAGCGGGAGGGCCAGGAATGAGCAGTTCTTC. This sequence encodes CASSTSSGRARNEQFF.

A single count supports this clone. The V and J genes are TRBV6-5 and TRBJ2-1; 8 nucleotides align to TRBD2. J gave up 5 bases and V 8 bases, and 11 bases lay outside the gene matches. This CDR3 contains 15 residues. Germline CDR1 reads MNHEY; CDR2 reads SVGAGI. In nucleotides, the CDR3 is TGTGCCAGCGCTACAGGAGCGGGAGTCCACAATGAGCAGTTCTTC. Translation gives CASATGAGVHNEQFF.

V and J are TRBV6-2 or TRBV6-3 and TRBJ1-4; 7 positions agree with TRBD1. There are 14 residues in the CDR3. V shed 5 bases and J 8 bases; nucleotides not matched to a gene: 8. Germline CDR1 MNHEY, CDR2 SVGEGT. CDR3 sequence reads: CASSPTGIGEKLFF. The CDR3 DNA reads TGTGCCAGCAGTCCGACAGGGATTGGAGAAAAACTGTTTTTT.

The V call is TRBV5-4, the J call TRBJ2-1; D is perhaps TRBD1 (7 bases). Germline V gene data show CDR1 as SGHNT and CDR2 as YYREEE (reference sequence). V gave up 4 bases and J gave up 7 bases, with 18 bases separating them. This CDR3 comprises 15 residues. Here the CDR3 DNA reads TGTGCCAGCAGCCTGAGACAGGGAGGTCGGAATGAGCAGTTCTTC. Amino acid sequence: CASSLRQGGRNEQFF.

This chain connects TRBV14 to TRBJ2-7; D is ambiguous. V shed 4 bases and J shed 0 bases, with 4 bases lying between them. Germline V gene sequence: CDR1 SGHDN, CDR2 FVKESK. The CDR3 spans 12 residues. CDR3 DNA: TGTGCCAGCAGCCCCAGCTCCTACGAGCAGTACTTC. Protein: CASSPSSYEQYF.

In its sample, this clone was seen a few times. The V call is TRBV6-4, the J call TRBJ2-2; TRBD2 matches 13 bases. With V trimmed by 3 bases and J by 2 bases, 3 bases remained unmatched. This CDR3 is 17 amino acids long. CDR1 is MRHNA, CDR2 SNTAGT, per germline. CDR3 DNA: TGTGCCAGCAGTGAACAGGGACTAGCGGGAAACACCGGGGAGCTGTTTTTT. Its translation is CASSEQGLAGNTGELFF.

The chain recombines TRBV5-1 with TRBJ2-1; a weak D match, TRBD2 (6 bases). The germline gives CDR1 SGHRS, CDR2 YFSETQ. This CDR3 spans 14 amino acids. Trimming pared 3 bases from V and 1 base from J, leaving 8 bases between. CDR3 residues: CASSWAGSYNEQFF. In DNA, the CDR3 is TGCGCCAGCAGCTGGGCGGGATCCTACAATGAGCAGTTCTTC.

This chain links TRBV4-2 with TRBJ2-7; weak D call: TRBD1 (5 bases). The V gene's germline CDR1 is LGHNA and CDR2 YNFKEQ. The CDR3 runs 16 residues. Trimming removed 1 base from V and 0 bases from J, with 13 bases in between. This CDR3 reads CASSQVALTASYEQYF. The CDR3 DNA reads TGTGCCAGCAGCCAAGTGGCCTTGACAGCCTCCTACGAGCAGTACTTC.

This chain joins TRBV5-1 and TRBJ2-7, with 10 bases aligning to TRBD2. The V gene end was trimmed by 0 bases and the J gene end by 2 bases; junction bases not matched to a gene: 2. This CDR3 has 15 amino acids. Germline V gene sequence: CDR1 SGHRS, CDR2 YFSETQ. CDR3 nucleotides: TGCGCCAGCAGCTTGGCCCTAGCGGGAGCCTACGAGCAGTACTTC. Its translation is CASSLALAGAYEQYF.

The genes are TRBV4-1 and TRBJ1-2, with a weak D call TRBD1 (5 bases). CDR3 size: 14 residues. Germline V gene lookup returns CDR1 MGHRA and CDR2 YSYEKL. With 0 bases removed from V and 8 bases from J, the gap between germline ends came to 13 bases. Here the CDR3 DNA reads TGCGCCAGCAGCCAAGATCGGAGGGGAATGGGCTACACCTTC. Translating gives CASSQDRRGMGYTF.

This chain links TRBV4-3 with TRBJ2-7; D not certain. Trimming stripped 3 bases from V and 0 bases from J, with 12 bases between. The germline CDR1 and CDR2 sequences are LGHNA and YSLEER. This CDR3 has 15 amino acids. This CDR3 reads CASSQSRLPSYEQYF. The CDR3 nucleotides read TGCGCCAGCAGCCAGTCTCGTCTCCCCTCCTACGAGCAGTACTTC.

The rearrangement joins TRBV7-3 to TRBJ1-2, with D perhaps matching TRBD1 (6 bases). The germline V and J ends were trimmed by 5 bases and 1 base, with 14 bases remaining between them. The CDR3 extends over 15 amino acids. Germline CDR1 is SGHTA and CDR2 is FQGTGA. CDR3 loop: CASSPSGTHNYGYTF. CDR3 nucleotide sequence: TGTGCCAGCAGCCCCTCCGGGACACATAACTATGGCTACACCTTC.